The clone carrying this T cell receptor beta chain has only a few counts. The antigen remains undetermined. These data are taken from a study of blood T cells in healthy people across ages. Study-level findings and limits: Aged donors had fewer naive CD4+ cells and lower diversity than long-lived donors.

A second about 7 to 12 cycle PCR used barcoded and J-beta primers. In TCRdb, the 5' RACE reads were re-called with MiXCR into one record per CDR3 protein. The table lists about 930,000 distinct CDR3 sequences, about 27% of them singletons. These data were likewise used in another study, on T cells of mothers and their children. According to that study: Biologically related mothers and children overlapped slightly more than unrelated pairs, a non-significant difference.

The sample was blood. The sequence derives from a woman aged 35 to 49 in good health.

The CDR3 reads CASSVTGGRNQPQHF. In nucleotides, the CDR3 is TGCGCCAGCAGCGTGACAGGAGGACGCAATCAGCCCCAGCATTTT. This chain links TRBV5-1 with TRBJ1-5; tentative D call: TRBD1 (6 bases). From germline, CDR1 is SGHRS and CDR2 YFSETQ. The CDR3 sequence is 15 residues long. With 4 bases removed from V and 2 bases from J, the gap between germline ends came to 13 bases.